This T cell receptor beta chain was sequenced during a study of follicular helper T cells after annual influenza vaccination. Overall study: Sampling occurred days 0, 7 and 28 after each influenza vaccination. Study conclusions and caveats: Successive annual vaccinations recalled a recurrent oligoclonal ICOS+CD38+ cTfh response with influenza-specific clonotypes. Day 7 ICOS+CD38+ clones later appeared mostly in ICOS-CD38- cTfh.

Indicated time point: 2013-2014 season, 7 days after vaccination. Per germline, CDR1 SNHLY and CDR2 FYNNEI. V was trimmed by 6 bases and J by 6 bases, leaving 13 bases between them. The CDR3 has 13 residues. To note about this clone: Its cognate antigen is unknown.

Survey level resolution was used for TCRB sequencing. TCRdb keeps only in-frame clones here, not all; method: immunoSEQ multiplex PCR. The sample yields nearly 9,000 clones, 65% to 85% seen once. The receptor comes from an adult who received the influenza vaccine. This material consisted of CXCR5+ CD38- circulating T follicular helper cells from blood, taken 7 days after influenza vaccination. Subset in this sample: circulating Tfh, non-naive CD4+CXCR5+PD-1+ (ICOS+CD38+ or ICOS-CD38-). The chain carries TRBV2 and TRBJ2-3; the D gene is possibly TRBD2 (5 bases). CDR3 in amino acids: CASRGLDQDTQYF. The CDR3 DNA sequence: TGTGCCAGCAGAGGACTCGACCAGGATACGCAGTATTTT.